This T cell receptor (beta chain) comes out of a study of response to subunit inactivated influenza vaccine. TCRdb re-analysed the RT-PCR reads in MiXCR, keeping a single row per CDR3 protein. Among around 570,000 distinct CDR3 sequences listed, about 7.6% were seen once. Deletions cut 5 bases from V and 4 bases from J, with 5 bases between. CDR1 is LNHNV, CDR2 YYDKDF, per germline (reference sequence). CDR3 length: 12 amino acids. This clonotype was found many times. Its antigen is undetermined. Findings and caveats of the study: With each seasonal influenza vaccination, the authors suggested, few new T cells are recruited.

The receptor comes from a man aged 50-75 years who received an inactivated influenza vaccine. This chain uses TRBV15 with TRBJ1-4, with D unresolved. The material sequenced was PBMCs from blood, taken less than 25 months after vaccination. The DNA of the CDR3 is TGTGCCACCAGCGGCCTTAATGAAAAACTGTTTTTT. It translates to CATSGLNEKLFF.